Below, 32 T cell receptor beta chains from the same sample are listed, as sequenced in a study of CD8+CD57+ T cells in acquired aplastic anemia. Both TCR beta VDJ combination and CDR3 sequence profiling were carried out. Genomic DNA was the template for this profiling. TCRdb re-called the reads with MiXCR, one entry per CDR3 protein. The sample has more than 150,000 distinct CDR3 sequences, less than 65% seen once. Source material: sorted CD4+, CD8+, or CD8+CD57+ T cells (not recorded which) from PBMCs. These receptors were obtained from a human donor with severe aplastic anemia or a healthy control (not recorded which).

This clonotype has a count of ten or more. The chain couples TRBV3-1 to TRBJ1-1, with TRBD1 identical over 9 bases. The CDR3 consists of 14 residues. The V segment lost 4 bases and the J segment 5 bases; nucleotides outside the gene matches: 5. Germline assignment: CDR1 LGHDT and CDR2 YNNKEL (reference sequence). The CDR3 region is CASSPQGARTEAFF. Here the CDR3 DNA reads TGTGCCAGCAGCCCACAGGGGGCTCGGACTGAAGCTTTCTTT.

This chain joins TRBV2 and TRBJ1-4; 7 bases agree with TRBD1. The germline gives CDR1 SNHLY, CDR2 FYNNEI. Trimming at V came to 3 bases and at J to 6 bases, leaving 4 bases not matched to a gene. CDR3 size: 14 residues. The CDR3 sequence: CASSDRTGDEKLFF. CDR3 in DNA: TGTGCCAGCAGTGATCGAACAGGGGATGAAAAACTGTTTTTT.

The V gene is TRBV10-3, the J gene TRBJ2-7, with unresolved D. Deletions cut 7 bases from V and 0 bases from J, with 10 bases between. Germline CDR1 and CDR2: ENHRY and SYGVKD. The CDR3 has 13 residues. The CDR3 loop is CAITHGSSYEQYF. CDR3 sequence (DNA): TGTGCCATCACACACGGTAGCTCCTACGAGCAGTACTTC.

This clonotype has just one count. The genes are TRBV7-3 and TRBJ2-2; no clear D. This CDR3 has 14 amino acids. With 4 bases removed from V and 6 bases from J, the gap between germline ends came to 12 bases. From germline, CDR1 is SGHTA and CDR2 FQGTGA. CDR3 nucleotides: TGTGCCAGCAGCTCCGGACCGGCCGCCGGGGAGCTGTTTTTT. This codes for CASSSGPAAGELFF.

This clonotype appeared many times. The CDR3: CASSVVGAAETQYF. The CDR3, as DNA: TGTGCCAGCAGTGTTGTGGGGGCGGCGGAGACCCAGTACTTC. The chain is built from TRBV6-1 and TRBJ2-5, with D possibly being TRBD1 (6 bases). Germline lookup yields CDR1 MNHNS and CDR2 SASEGT. This CDR3 is built from 14 residues. V was pared by 4 bases and J by 5 bases, with 14 bases between.

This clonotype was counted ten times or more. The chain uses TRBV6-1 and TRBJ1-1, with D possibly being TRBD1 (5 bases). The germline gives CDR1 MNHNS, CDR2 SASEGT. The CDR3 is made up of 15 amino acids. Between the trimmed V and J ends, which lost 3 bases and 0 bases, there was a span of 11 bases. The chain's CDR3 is CASSDPTGLNTEAFF. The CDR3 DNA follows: TGTGCCAGCAGTGACCCCACGGGACTGAACACTGAAGCTTTCTTT.

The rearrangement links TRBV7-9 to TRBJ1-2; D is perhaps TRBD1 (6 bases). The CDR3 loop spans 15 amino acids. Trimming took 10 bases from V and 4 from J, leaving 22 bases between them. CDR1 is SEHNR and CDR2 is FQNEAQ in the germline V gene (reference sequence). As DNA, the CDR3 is TGTGCCACCTCTGAATTAGGGGGGATCTTCTATGGCTACACCTTC. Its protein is CATSELGGIFYGYTF.

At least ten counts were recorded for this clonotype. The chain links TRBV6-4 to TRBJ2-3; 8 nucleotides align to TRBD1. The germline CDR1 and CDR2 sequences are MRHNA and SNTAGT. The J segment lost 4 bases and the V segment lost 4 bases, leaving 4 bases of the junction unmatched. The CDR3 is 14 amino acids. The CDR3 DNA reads TGTGCCAGCAGTGCTGGACAGGGATCAGATACGCAGTATTTT. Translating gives CASSAGQGSDTQYF.

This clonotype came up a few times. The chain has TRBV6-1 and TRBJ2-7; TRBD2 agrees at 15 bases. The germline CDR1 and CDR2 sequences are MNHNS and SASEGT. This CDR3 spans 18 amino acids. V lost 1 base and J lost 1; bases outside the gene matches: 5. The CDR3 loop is CASSEGGLAGGRSYEQYF. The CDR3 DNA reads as TGTGCCAGCAGTGAAGGGGGACTAGCGGGAGGCCGATCCTACGAGCAGTACTTC.

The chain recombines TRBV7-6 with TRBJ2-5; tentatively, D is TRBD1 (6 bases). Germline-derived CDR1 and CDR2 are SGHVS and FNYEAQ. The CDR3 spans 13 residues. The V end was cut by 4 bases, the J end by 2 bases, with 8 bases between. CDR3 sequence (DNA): TGTGCCAGCAGCTCGGACAGTCAAGAGACCCAGTACTTC. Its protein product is CASSSDSQETQYF.

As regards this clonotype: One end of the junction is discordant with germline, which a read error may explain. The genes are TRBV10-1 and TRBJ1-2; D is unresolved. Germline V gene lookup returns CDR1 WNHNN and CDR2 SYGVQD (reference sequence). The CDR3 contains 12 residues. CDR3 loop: CASRGRNYGYPF. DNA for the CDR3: TGCGCCAGCAGAGGGCGGAACTATGGCTACCCCTTC.

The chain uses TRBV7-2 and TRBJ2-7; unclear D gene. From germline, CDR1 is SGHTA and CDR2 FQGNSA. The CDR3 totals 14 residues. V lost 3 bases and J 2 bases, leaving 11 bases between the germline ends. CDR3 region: CASSFLPAPYEQYF. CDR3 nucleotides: TGTGCCAGCAGCTTCTTACCTGCCCCCTACGAGCAGTACTTC. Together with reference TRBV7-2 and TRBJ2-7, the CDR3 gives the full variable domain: GAGVSQSPSNKVTEKGKDVELRCDPISGHTALYWYRQSLGQGLEFLIYFQGNSAPDKSGLPSDRFSAERTGGSVSTLTIQRTQQEDSAVYLCASSFLPAPYEQYFGPGTRLTVT.

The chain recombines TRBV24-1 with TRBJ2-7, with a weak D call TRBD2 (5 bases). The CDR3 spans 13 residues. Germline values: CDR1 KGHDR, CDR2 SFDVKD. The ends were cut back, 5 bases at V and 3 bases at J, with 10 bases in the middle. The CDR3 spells CATSGADGYEQYF. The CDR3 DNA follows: TGTGCCACCAGTGGAGCGGACGGCTACGAGCAGTACTTC.

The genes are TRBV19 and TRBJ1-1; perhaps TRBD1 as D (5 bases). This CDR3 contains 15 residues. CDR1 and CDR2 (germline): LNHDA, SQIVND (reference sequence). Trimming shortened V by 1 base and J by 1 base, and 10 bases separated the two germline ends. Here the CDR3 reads CASSIVPGQNTEAFF. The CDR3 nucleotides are TGTGCCAGTAGTATAGTCCCAGGGCAGAACACTGAAGCTTTCTTT.

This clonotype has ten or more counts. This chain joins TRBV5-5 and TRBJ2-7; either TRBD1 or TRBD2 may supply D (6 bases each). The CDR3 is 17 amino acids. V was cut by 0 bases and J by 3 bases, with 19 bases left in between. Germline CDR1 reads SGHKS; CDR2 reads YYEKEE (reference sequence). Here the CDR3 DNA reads TGTGCCAGCAGCTTGGCCGTTGGGGGGCTTGGGCTCTACGAGCAGTACTTC. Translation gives CASSLAVGGLGLYEQYF.

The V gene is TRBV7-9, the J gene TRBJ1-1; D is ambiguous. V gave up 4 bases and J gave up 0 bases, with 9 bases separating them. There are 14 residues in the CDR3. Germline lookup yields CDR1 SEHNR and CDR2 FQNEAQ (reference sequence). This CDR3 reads CASSWRQMNTEAFF. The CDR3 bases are TGTGCCAGCAGCTGGCGTCAGATGAACACTGAAGCTTTCTTT.

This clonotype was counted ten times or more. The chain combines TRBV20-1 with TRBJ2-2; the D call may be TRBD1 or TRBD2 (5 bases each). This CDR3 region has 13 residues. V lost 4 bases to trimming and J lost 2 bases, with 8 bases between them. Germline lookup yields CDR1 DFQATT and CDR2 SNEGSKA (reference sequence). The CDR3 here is CSAMGPNTGELFF. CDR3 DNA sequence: TGCAGTGCTATGGGACCTAACACCGGGGAGCTGTTTTTT.

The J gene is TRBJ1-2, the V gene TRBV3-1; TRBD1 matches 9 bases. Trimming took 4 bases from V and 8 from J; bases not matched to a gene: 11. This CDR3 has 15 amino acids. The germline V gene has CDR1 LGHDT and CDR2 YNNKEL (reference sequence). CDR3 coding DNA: TGTGCCAGCAGCCTTCACAGGGGGCGGAAGAAGGGCTACACCTTC. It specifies CASSLHRGRKKGYTF.

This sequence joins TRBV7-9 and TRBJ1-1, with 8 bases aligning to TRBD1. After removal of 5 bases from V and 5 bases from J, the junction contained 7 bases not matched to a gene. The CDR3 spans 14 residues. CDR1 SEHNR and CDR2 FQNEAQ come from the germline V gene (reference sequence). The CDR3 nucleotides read TGTGCCAGCAGCCTCGGGACAGGAGAAACTGAAGCTTTCTTT. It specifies CASSLGTGETEAFF.

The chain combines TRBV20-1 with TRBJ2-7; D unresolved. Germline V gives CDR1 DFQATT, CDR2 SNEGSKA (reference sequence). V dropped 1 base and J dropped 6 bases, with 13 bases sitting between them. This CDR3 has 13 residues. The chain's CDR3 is CSARATSVGEQYF. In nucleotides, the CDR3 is TGCAGTGCTAGAGCCACCAGCGTCGGCGAGCAGTACTTC.

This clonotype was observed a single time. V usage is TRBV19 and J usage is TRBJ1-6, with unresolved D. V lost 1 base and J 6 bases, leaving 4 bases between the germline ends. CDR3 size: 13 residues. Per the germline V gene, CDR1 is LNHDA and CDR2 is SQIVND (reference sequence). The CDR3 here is CASSIAGNSPLHF. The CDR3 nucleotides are TGTGCCAGTAGTATAGCGGGTAATTCACCCCTCCACTTT.

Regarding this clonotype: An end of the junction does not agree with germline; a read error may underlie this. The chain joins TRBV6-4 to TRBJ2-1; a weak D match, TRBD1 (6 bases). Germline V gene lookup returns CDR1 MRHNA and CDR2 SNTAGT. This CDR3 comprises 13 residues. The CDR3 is CASSGDDRNEQLF. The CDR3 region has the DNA TGTGCCAGCAGCGGGGACGACAGGAATGAGCAGCTCTTC.

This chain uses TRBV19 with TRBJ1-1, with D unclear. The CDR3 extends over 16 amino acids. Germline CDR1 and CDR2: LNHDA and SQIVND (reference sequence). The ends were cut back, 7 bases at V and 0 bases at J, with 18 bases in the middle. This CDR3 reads CASTITWSVLNTEAFF. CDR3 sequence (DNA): TGTGCCAGTACCATCACGTGGAGTGTTTTGAACACTGAAGCTTTCTTT.

CDR3 DNA sequence: TGTGCCAGCAGCTTAGGTACTTCCCACGAGCAGTACTTC. Translating gives CASSLGTSHEQYF. This chain connects TRBV7-9 to TRBJ2-7, with D unresolved. CDR3 length equals 13 residues. Trimming removed 1 base from V and 5 bases from J, with 9 bases in between. Germline-derived CDR1 and CDR2 are SEHNR and FQNEAQ (reference sequence). Drawing the rest from reference TRBV7-9 and TRBJ2-7, the complete variable domain is DTGVSQNPRHKITKRGQNVTFRCDPISEHNRLYWYRQTLGQGPEFLTYFQNEAQLEKSRLLSDRFSAERPKGSFSTLEIQRTEQGDSAMYLCASSLGTSHEQYFGPGTRLTVT.

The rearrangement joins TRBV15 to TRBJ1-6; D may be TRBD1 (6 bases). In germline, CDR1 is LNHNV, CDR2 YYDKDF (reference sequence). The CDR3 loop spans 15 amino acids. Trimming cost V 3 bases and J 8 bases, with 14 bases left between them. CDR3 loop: CATSSRTVSDSPLHF. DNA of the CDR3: TGTGCCACCAGCAGCAGGACAGTCTCAGATTCACCCCTCCACTTT.

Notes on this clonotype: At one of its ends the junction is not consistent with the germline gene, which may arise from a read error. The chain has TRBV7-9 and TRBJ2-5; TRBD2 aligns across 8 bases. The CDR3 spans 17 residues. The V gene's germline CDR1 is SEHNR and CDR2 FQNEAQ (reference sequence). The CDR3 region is CVSSLAPAGGTGETQYF. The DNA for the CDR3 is TGTGTCAGCAGCTTAGCTCCGGCGGGAGGCACGGGCGAGACCCAGTACTTC.

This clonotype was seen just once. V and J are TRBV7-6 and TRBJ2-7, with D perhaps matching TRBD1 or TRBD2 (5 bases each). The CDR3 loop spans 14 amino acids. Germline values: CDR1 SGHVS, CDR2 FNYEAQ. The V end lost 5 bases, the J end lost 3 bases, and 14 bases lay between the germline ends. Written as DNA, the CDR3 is TGTGCCAGCAGCCCCCTCCGGGACGGCTACGAGCAGTACTTC. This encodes CASSPLRDGYEQYF. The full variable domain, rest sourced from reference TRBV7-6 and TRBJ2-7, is GAGVSQSPRYKVTKRGQDVALRCDPISGHVSLYWYRQALGQGPEFLTYFNYEAQQDKSGLPNDRFSAERPEGSISTLTIQRTEQRDSAMYRCASSPLRDGYEQYFGPGTRLTVT.

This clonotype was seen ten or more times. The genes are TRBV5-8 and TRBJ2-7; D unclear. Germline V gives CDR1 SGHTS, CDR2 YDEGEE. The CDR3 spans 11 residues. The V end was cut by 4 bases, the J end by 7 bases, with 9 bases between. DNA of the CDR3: TGTGCCAGCAGCCCTGAGTGGGAGCAGTACTTC. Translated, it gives CASSPEWEQYF.

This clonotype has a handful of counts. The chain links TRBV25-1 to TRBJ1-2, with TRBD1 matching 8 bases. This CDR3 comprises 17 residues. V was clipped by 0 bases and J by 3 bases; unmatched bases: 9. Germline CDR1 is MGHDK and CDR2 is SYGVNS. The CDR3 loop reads CASSEYHRTGLDYGYTF. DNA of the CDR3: TGTGCCAGCAGTGAATATCATCGGACAGGGTTGGACTATGGCTACACCTTC.

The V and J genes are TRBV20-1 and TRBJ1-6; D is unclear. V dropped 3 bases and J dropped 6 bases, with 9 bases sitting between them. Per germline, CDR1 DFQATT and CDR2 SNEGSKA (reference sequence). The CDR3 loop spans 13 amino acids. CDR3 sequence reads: CSARTGSNSPLHF. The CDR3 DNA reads TGCAGTGCTAGGACGGGGAGTAATTCACCCCTCCACTTT.

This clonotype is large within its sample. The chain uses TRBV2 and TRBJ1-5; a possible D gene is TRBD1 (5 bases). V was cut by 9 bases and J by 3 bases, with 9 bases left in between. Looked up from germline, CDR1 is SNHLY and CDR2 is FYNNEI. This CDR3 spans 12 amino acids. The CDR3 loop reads CASQDTNQPQHF. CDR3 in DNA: TGTGCCAGTCAGGACACCAATCAGCCCCAGCATTTT.

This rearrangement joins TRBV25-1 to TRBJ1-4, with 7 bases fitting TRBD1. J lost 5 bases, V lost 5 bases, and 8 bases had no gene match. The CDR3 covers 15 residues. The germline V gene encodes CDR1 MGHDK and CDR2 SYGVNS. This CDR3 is CASSTHRGFNEKLFF. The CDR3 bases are TGTGCCAGCAGTACACACAGGGGATTCAATGAAAAACTGTTTTTT.